Each of the 29 T cell receptor beta chains below was sequenced from the same sample in a study of blood T cell repertoires in COVID-19. The data were produced by immunoSEQ multiplex PCR, yet TCRdb's version contains in-frame clones alone and is incomplete. The table shows roughly 300,000 clones, with approximately 85% occurring only once. Sequenced material: peripheral blood. The receptors originated from a human donor in a cohort sampled during active COVID-19.

The chain recombines TRBV7-8 with TRBJ1-2; tentatively, D is TRBD1 (5 bases). Trimming removed 2 bases from V and 2 bases from J, with 15 bases in between. The germline V gene has CDR1 SGHVS and CDR2 FQNEAQ. The CDR3 length is 16 residues. The CDR3 nucleotides are TGTGCCAGCAGCTTACGGATAGGGGTGAAGAACTATGGCTACACCTTC. Amino acids: CASSLRIGVKNYGYTF.

Worth noting for this clone: At the DNA level, this CDR3 is encoded by other sequences in the same sample as well. This chain links TRBV5-1 with TRBJ2-1, with D uncertain. Germline V gives CDR1 SGHRS, CDR2 YFSETQ. V was shortened by 4 bases and J by 1 base, with 6 bases between the two germline ends. The CDR3 has 13 residues. Here the CDR3 DNA reads TGCGCCAGCAGCCCGGGTTCCTACAATGAGCAGTTCTTC. Its protein is CASSPGSYNEQFF.

The sample holds one count of this clone. This chain connects TRBV6-1 to TRBJ2-5, with TRBD1 identical over 7 bases. V was pared by 4 bases and J by 3 bases, with 11 bases of the junction left unmatched. Looked up from germline, CDR1 is MNHNS and CDR2 is SASEGT. The CDR3 is 16 amino acids. The CDR3 loop is CASSGTGDNKKETQYF. The CDR3 DNA is TGTGCCAGCAGTGGAACAGGGGACAACAAAAAAGAGACCCAGTACTTC.

V and J are TRBV24-1 and TRBJ2-7; the D gene is possibly TRBD1 (5 bases). Germline V gene sequence: CDR1 KGHDR, CDR2 SFDVKD. V lost 5 bases and J lost 2, with 12 bases in between. This CDR3 has 14 residues. The DNA for the CDR3 is TGTGCCACCAGTGGTGGGGCAAATCCCTACGAGCAGTACTTC. Its protein product is CATSGGANPYEQYF.

This clone was counted between two and nine times. The rearrangement uses TRBV6-1 and TRBJ1-5; 8 nucleotides align to TRBD1. Trimming cost V 1 base and J 9 bases; bases outside gene matches: 11. The length of the CDR3 is 16 residues. CDR1 is MNHNS and CDR2 is SASEGT in the germline V gene. CDR3 bases: TGTGCCAGCAGTGAAGTCGGGACAGGTGGGTATTGGCCCCAGCATTTT. Its protein product is CASSEVGTGGYWPQHF.

Notes on this clone: Mismatch with germline at one junction end may stem from a read error. This chain joins TRBV5-6 and TRBJ2-7; TRBD1 matches at 10 bases. This CDR3 comprises 17 residues. Looked up from germline, CDR1 is SGHDT and CDR2 is YYEEEE. The CDR3 nucleotides read TGTGCCAGCAGCCTGGGACAGGGGAGGGGTTTTTCGTACGAGCAGTGCTTC. Protein sequence: CASSLGQGRGFSYEQCF.

The J gene is TRBJ1-2, the V gene TRBV2; no definite D call. CDR3 length equals 12 residues. V was trimmed by 7 bases and J by 4 bases, leaving 10 bases between them. Germline CDR1 and CDR2: SNHLY and FYNNEI. The CDR3 DNA sequence: TGTGCCAGCAACGCAGGCCGCTATGGCTACACCTTC. This codes for CASNAGRYGYTF.

The chain has TRBV5-5 and TRBJ2-7; D uncertain. Trimming pared 0 bases from V and 3 bases from J, leaving 7 bases between. Germline V gives CDR1 SGHKS, CDR2 YYEKEE (reference sequence). This CDR3 comprises 13 residues. The CDR3 coding sequence is TGTGCCAGCAGCTTGGGCAAACTCTACGAGCAGTACTTC. Translating it yields CASSLGKLYEQYF.

This rearrangement joins TRBV29-1 to TRBJ2-3; 8 bases are a match to TRBD1. This CDR3 comprises 13 residues. Looked up from germline, CDR1 is SQVTM and CDR2 is ANQGSEA. With 7 bases clipped from V and 3 bases from J, the junction kept 6 bases outside the gene matches. CDR3 bases: TGCAGCGCTGGACAGGGAGGTACAGATACGCAGTATTTT. Translating it yields CSAGQGGTDTQYF.

The V call is TRBV24-1, the J call TRBJ1-5; the match to TRBD1 covers 7 bases. This CDR3 contains 14 residues. The germline V gene encodes CDR1 KGHDR and CDR2 SFDVKD. Losses at the gene ends were 5 bases for V and 4 bases for J; bases not matched to a gene: 4. The CDR3 loop is CATSGKTGNQPQHF. CDR3 sequence (DNA): TGTGCCACCAGTGGGAAGACAGGGAATCAGCCCCAGCATTTT.

This chain joins TRBV9 and TRBJ2-1; TRBD2 agrees at 12 bases. CDR1 and CDR2 (germline): SGDLS, YYNGEE. After removal of 5 bases from V and 4 bases from J, the junction contained 4 bases not matched to a gene. This CDR3 has 15 residues. DNA of the CDR3: TGTGCCAGCAGTCGGACTAGCGGGGCTTACAATGAGCAGTTCTTC. Translation: CASSRTSGAYNEQFF.

The chain couples TRBV5-1 to TRBJ1-1, with 7 positions matching TRBD1. V dropped 2 bases and J dropped 0; count of bases not matched to a gene: 4. Looked up from germline, CDR1 is SGHRS and CDR2 is YFSETQ. CDR3 size: 15 residues. CDR3 in amino acids: CASSFGTVMNTEAFF. The CDR3 coding sequence is TGCGCCAGCAGCTTCGGGACAGTCATGAACACTGAAGCTTTCTTT.

J is TRBJ1-2 and V is TRBV2; TRBD1 matches 7 bases. V shed 6 bases, J shed 2 bases, and the junction held 9 bases outside the gene matches. Germline CDR1 is SNHLY and CDR2 is FYNNEI. This CDR3 comprises 15 residues. CDR3 DNA sequence: TGTGCCAGCAGCAAGGACAGGCCCCAAAACTATGGCTACACCTTC. Its protein is CASSKDRPQNYGYTF.

The CDR3 DNA is TGTGCCAGCAGCAGCCAGACACACGGTGAAGCTTTCTTT. The encoded protein is CASSSQTHGEAFF. The chain recombines TRBV7-2 with TRBJ1-1, with unresolved D. The CDR3 runs 13 residues. The germline V and J ends were trimmed by 5 bases and 7 bases, with 14 bases remaining between them. The germline CDR1 and CDR2 sequences are SGHTA and FQGNSA.

V usage is TRBV10-3 and J usage is TRBJ1-5; TRBD1 matches 8 bases. Trimming took 8 bases from V and 1 from J; bases not matched to a gene: 13. This CDR3 region has 17 residues. Germline CDR1 and CDR2: ENHRY and SYGVKD. The CDR3 protein is CAIAQDQGALSNQPQHF. For the CDR3, the DNA is TGTGCCATCGCCCAGGACCAGGGGGCTCTGAGCAATCAGCCCCAGCATTTT.

The V gene is TRBV5-1, the J gene TRBJ2-1; 8 bases fit TRBD2. CDR3 length: 16 residues. From germline, CDR1 is SGHRS and CDR2 YFSETQ. The ends lost 4 bases at V and 3 bases at J; junction bases unmatched: 9. The CDR3 DNA follows: TGCGCCAGCAGCATAACCCCGGGACTAGGCTACAATGAGCAGTTCTTC. Its protein is CASSITPGLGYNEQFF.

V gene TRBV7-8 combines with J gene TRBJ1-6; the D gene is possibly TRBD1 (5 bases). Trimming took off 5 bases at V and 7 bases at J, with 21 bases between the two ends. Germline CDR1 and CDR2: SGHVS and FQNEAQ. The CDR3 has 17 residues. The CDR3 region has the DNA TGTGCCAGCAGCACAACCCCGATCCGACAGCCAAATTCACCCCTCCACTTT. It encodes CASSTTPIRQPNSPLHF.

The chain couples TRBV9 to TRBJ2-7; 8 nucleotides line up with TRBD1. There are 14 residues in the CDR3. Germline CDR1 reads SGDLS; CDR2 reads YYNGEE. V shed 2 bases and J 1 base; nucleotides not matched to a gene: 2. CDR3 protein: CASSVTGASYEQYF. CDR3 DNA: TGTGCCAGCAGCGTGACAGGGGCTTCCTACGAGCAGTACTTC.

The rearrangement uses TRBV2 and TRBJ2-7; D not resolved. The CDR3 has 11 residues. In germline, CDR1 is SNHLY, CDR2 FYNNEI. V lost 7 bases and J 7 bases, leaving 11 bases between the germline ends. The CDR3 DNA follows: TGTGCCAGCACCGCAGGCTGGGAGCAGTACTTC. It specifies CASTAGWEQYF.

The genes are TRBV30 and TRBJ1-1; TRBD1 agrees at 8 bases. CDR3 length equals 13 residues. V was clipped by 3 bases and J by 4 bases; unmatched bases: 4. Germline V lookup: CDR1 GTSNPN, CDR2 SVGIG (reference sequence). The CDR3 spells CAWRAQGVTEAFF. DNA for the CDR3: TGTGCCTGGAGGGCACAGGGGGTCACTGAAGCTTTCTTT.

The genes are TRBV19 and TRBJ1-4; D gene uncertain. The CDR3 has 14 residues. Germline V gene lookup returns CDR1 LNHDA and CDR2 SQIVND (reference sequence). The V and J ends lost 8 bases and 0 bases respectively, with 10 bases between them. DNA of the CDR3: TGTGCCAGTGGCAAACAAGCAACTAATGAAAAACTGTTTTTT. Its translation is CASGKQATNEKLFF. Using reference TRBV19 and TRBJ1-4 for the parts outside the CDR3, the full variable domain is DGGITQSPKYLFRKEGQNVTLSCEQNLNHDAMYWYRQDPGQGLRLIYYSQIVNDFQKGDIAEGYSVSREKKESFPLTVTSAQKNPTAFYLCASGKQATNEKLFFGSGTQLSVL.

Only one count was recorded for this clone. The genes are TRBV30 and TRBJ1-1; D uncertain. The CDR3 consists of 13 residues. Trimming left V 0 bases short and J 2 bases short, with 7 bases between. Germline values: CDR1 GTSNPN, CDR2 SVGIG (reference sequence). The CDR3 reads CAWSVSANTEAFF. In DNA, the CDR3 is TGTGCCTGGAGTGTAAGCGCCAACACTGAAGCTTTCTTT.

The V and J genes are TRBV20-1 and TRBJ2-7; D is unresolved. The CDR3 spans 11 residues. V shed 3 bases and J shed 2 bases, with 5 bases lying between them. Germline CDR1 DFQATT, CDR2 SNEGSKA (reference sequence). The CDR3 sequence is CSARETYEQYF. CDR3 in DNA: TGCAGTGCTAGGGAGACCTACGAGCAGTACTTC.

This clone came up a few times. The CDR3: CASSQATGGSSDEQFF. The CDR3 DNA sequence: TGCGCCAGCAGCCAAGCCACCGGGGGTAGTAGCGATGAGCAGTTCTTC. This sequence joins TRBV4-1 and TRBJ2-1, with a weak D call TRBD2 (6 bases). The V end lost 1 base, the J end lost 8 bases, and 18 bases lay between the germline ends. The CDR3 sequence is 16 residues long. Germline CDR1 is MGHRA and CDR2 is YSYEKL.

The genes are TRBV11-2 and TRBJ2-7; the D gene is possibly TRBD2 (6 bases). Trimming cost V 3 bases and J 2 bases, with 8 bases left between them. Germline CDR1 is SGHAT and CDR2 is FQNNGV. The CDR3 sequence is 13 residues long. The CDR3, as DNA: TGTGCCAGCAGCTTGGGGGGACCCTACGAGCAGTACTTC. Protein product: CASSLGGPYEQYF.

V gene TRBV14 combines with J gene TRBJ2-2; weak D call: TRBD1 (6 bases). The CDR3 has 14 amino acids. V was shortened by 6 bases and J by 5 bases, with 13 bases between the two germline ends. CDR1 is SGHDN and CDR2 is FVKESK in the germline V gene. For the CDR3, the DNA is TGTGCCAGCAGTGGACAGAGCCCTACCGGGGAGCTGTTTTTT. Its protein product is CASSGQSPTGELFF.

This clone was detected once. The chain carries TRBV7-2 and TRBJ2-1, with 11 bases lining up with TRBD2. CDR1 is SGHTA and CDR2 is FQGNSA in the germline V gene. The junction had 2 bases not matched to a gene; V was cut back by 2 bases and J by 5 bases. The CDR3 totals 15 residues. In nucleotides, the CDR3 is TGTGCCAGCAGCTTAACTAGCGGGGGCCACAATGAGCAGTTCTTC. It yields the protein CASSLTSGGHNEQFF.

The chain uses TRBV19 and TRBJ1-1, with D possibly matching TRBD1 (6 bases). V was clipped by 9 bases and J by 0 bases, with 17 bases between them. In germline, CDR1 is LNHDA, CDR2 SQIVND (reference sequence). This CDR3 is built from 15 residues. CDR3 nucleotide sequence: TGTGCCAGACTCGAGGACAGCGTACTGAACACTGAAGCTTTCTTT. It codes for CARLEDSVLNTEAFF. The full variable domain, with the rest looked up from reference TRBV19 and TRBJ1-1, is DGGITQSPKYLFRKEGQNVTLSCEQNLNHDAMYWYRQDPGQGLRLIYYSQIVNDFQKGDIAEGYSVSREKKESFPLTVTSAQKNPTAFYLCARLEDSVLNTEAFFGQGTRLTVV.

The V call is TRBV24-1, the J call TRBJ2-3, with 12 bases that match TRBD2. V shed 3 bases, J shed 5 bases, and the junction held 8 bases outside the gene matches. Germline CDR1 reads KGHDR; CDR2 reads SFDVKD. This CDR3 has 17 amino acids. The DNA of the CDR3 is TGTGCCACCAGTGATAAACCTAGCGGGGGGGGTCGAGATACGCAGTATTTT. Protein: CATSDKPSGGGRDTQYF.